Listed below are T cell receptor beta chains from one sample, sequenced in a study of blood T cell repertoires in COVID-19. This table comes from immunoSEQ multiplex PCR, and its TCRdb copy is limited to in-frame clones, with some not included. The sample gives more than 85,000 clones, 84% of which show up once; under 7% is in the top ten. The specimen sequenced was peripheral blood. These receptors all stem from a woman aged 50 to 60 with acute or convalescent COVID-19. Both conserved end residues are part of each CDR3. Each record gives: V gene, clone size, D gene, J gene, CDR3 DNA, CDR3 protein. D genes are given only for firm matches. Some rows mark clone size as missing; the rest say once, few, many or name a class of expanded clone.

TRBV4-1	.	.	TRBJ1-5	TGCGCCAGCAGCCAAGTGTACAGGCCACCTTTGGCCCAGCATTTT	CASSQVYRPPLAQHF
TRBV19	.	.	TRBJ1-2	TGTGCCAGTAATCTACAGGTTAGAAACTATGGCTACACCTTC	CASNLQVRNYGYTF
TRBV19	.	TRBD2	TRBJ2-1	TGTGCCAGTACCCCGGGGGGGGCCTACAATGAGCAGTTCTTC	CASTPGGAYNEQFF
TRBV7-3	.	TRBD2	TRBJ2-3	TGTGCCAGCAGCTGGGCCGGGACTAGCAGCACAGATACGCAGTGTTTT	CASSWAGTSSTDTQCF
TRBV24-1	.	.	TRBJ1-1	TGTGCCACCAGTGATAGCAGGGCGAGCACTGAAGCTTTCTTT	CATSDSRASTEAFF
TRBV7-2	.	.	TRBJ2-4	TGTGCCAGCAGCTTACCGACAGTGAGTAACATTCAGTACTTC	CASSLPTVSNIQYF
TRBV19	few	.	TRBJ1-5	TGTGCCAGTAGTATTGGGGGGACTAACAATCAGCCCCAGCATTTT	CASSIGGTNNQPQHF
TRBV3-1/TRBV3-2	.	.	TRBJ1-2	TGTGCCAGCAGCCAAGGGGGAGGGAACTATGGCTACACCTTC	CASSQGGGNYGYTF
TRBV4-2	.	TRBD2	TRBJ2-3	TGTGCCAGCAGCCAAAACCCACTAGCGGCCACAGATACGCAGTATTTT	CASSQNPLAATDTQYF
TRBV6-5	once	TRBD1	TRBJ2-7	TGTGCCAGCAGTTCCTGGACAGGGGGTACCTACGAGCAGTACTTC	CASSSWTGGTYEQYF
TRBV9	.	TRBD1	TRBJ2-7	TGTGCCAGCAGCCCAGGGACAGCCCGAACCTACGAGCAGTACTTC	CASSPGTARTYEQYF
TRBV5-6	.	.	TRBJ1-1	TGTGCCAGCAGCTTCGGCGGCAGGGCAGGCACTGAAGCTTTCTTT	CASSFGGRAGTEAFF
TRBV7-8	once	.	TRBJ1-6	TGTGCCAGCAGCTCCGCATACAGGGCGAGCTCCTATAATTCACCCCTCCACTTT	CASSSAYRASSYNSPLHF
TRBV2	.	.	TRBJ1-5	TGTGCCAGCACCTACGGGGGGGCCGCTCAGCCCCAGCATTTT	CASTYGGAAQPQHF
TRBV6-2/TRBV6-3	.	.	TRBJ1-5	TGTGCCAGCAGTCCCCGCCGGAGCAATCAGCCCCAGCATTTT	CASSPRRSNQPQHF
TRBV11-3	.	TRBD1	TRBJ2-6	TGTGCCAGCAGTCCCGGGACAGGGATATTCTCTGGGGCCAACGTCCTGACTTTC	CASSPGTGIFSGANVLTF
TRBV6-1	.	.	TRBJ1-1	TGTGCCAGCAGTGAATTGGGAGGAATGAACACTGAAGCTTTCTTT	CASSELGGMNTEAFF
TRBV12-5	.	.	TRBJ1-5	TGTGCTAGTGGTTTGGAGCCAAATCAGCCCCAGCATTTT	CASGLEPNQPQHF
TRBV6-5	.	TRBD1	TRBJ1-5	TGTGCCAGCAGTTCCCTGACAGGGGATCAGCCCCAGCATTTT	CASSSLTGDQPQHF
TRBV27	.	TRBD1	TRBJ1-2	TGTGCCAGCAGTTTACTGGGACAGGGCCTCTATGGCTACACCTTC	CASSLLGQGLYGYTF
TRBV6-5	.	.	TRBJ2-7	TGTGCCAGCAGTTACTCGAGTCTAGCGAACTACGAGCAGTACTTC	CASSYSSLANYEQYF
TRBV7-8	.	TRBD2	TRBJ2-1	TGTGCCAGCAGCCTGGGACTAGCGGCCGACAATGAGCAGTTCTTC	CASSLGLAADNEQFF
TRBV19	.	.	TRBJ1-5	TGTGCCAGTAGTAGGGGGGGAACCCTGGCGGGCTGGCCCCAGCATTTT	CASSRGGTLAGWPQHF
TRBV19	.	.	TRBJ1-1	TGTGCCAGTAGTTCTCAGATCAACACTGAAGCTTTCTTT	CASSSQINTEAFF
TRBV6-1	.	.	TRBJ2-2	TGTGCCAGCAGTGAAACTTGGCGGACGGGAATCAACACCGGGGAGCTGTTTTTT	CASSETWRTGINTGELFF
TRBV30	.	TRBD1	TRBJ1-1	TGTGCTGCACGACAGGGGGCAATGAACACTGAAGCTTTCTTT	CAARQGAMNTEAFF
TRBV11-2	.	TRBD1	TRBJ2-3	TGTGCCAGCAGCTACGACAGGGCGCGCACAGATACGCAGTATTTT	CASSYDRARTDTQYF
TRBV11-1	once	.	TRBJ1-1	TGTGCCAGCAGCTTACAAAACACTGAAGCTTTCTTT	CASSLQNTEAFF
TRBV2	.	.	TRBJ2-6	TGTGCCAGCACCCAGGAGGGCGCAGGGGCCAACGTCCTGACTTTC	CASTQEGAGANVLTF
TRBV7-9	once	.	TRBJ2-1	TGTGCCAGCAGCCCACCAGGGGATCTCTACAATGAGCAGTTCTTC	CASSPPGDLYNEQFF
TRBV5-1	.	TRBD2	TRBJ2-5	TGCGCCAGCAGCTTGGGGTCGCTAGCGGGGGGGCAAGAGACCCAGTACTTC	CASSLGSLAGGQETQYF
TRBV30	once	.	TRBJ2-3	TGTGCCTGGAGCGTGAAAGGGGGCACAGATACGCAGTATTTT	CAWSVKGGTDTQYF
TRBV12-3/TRBV12-4	once	.	TRBJ1-1	TGTGCCAGCAGTTTGAGAGAATTGACTGAAGCTTTCTTT	CASSLRELTEAFF